This T cell receptor (beta chain) stems from a study of blood T cell repertoires in COVID-19. Looking at the study overall: Material from acute and convalescent COVID-19 was sourced from the United States, Italy and Spain. T cells, B-cell-depleted T cells, or PBMCs provided the cDNA or gDNA that served as material.

Seattle cases were enrolled at active infection and followed longitudinally. Per the original data handling: Amplification with reference gene primers provided the estimates of nucleated cell counts. Sequenced by immunoSEQ multiplex PCR; TCRdb stores in-frame clones only, minus some. That table furnishes V, J and clone size, whereas the DNA furnished D and trimming. The repertoire holds 300,000 to 450,000 clones, with roughly 87% as singletons. Sequenced sample: peripheral blood. This sequence originates from a woman in her sixties with COVID-19, enrolled during active disease.

DNA of the CDR3: TGTGCCAGCAGTGAACTAGCGGGGGGCCGACTTGAGCAGTTCTTC. Amino acid sequence: CASSELAGGRLEQFF. The V gene is TRBV28, the J gene TRBJ2-1; TRBD2 agrees at 12 bases. Germline V gene lookup returns CDR1 MDHEN and CDR2 SYDVKM. Losses at the gene ends were 5 bases for V and 9 bases for J; bases not matched to a gene: 8. CDR3 length: 15 amino acids.